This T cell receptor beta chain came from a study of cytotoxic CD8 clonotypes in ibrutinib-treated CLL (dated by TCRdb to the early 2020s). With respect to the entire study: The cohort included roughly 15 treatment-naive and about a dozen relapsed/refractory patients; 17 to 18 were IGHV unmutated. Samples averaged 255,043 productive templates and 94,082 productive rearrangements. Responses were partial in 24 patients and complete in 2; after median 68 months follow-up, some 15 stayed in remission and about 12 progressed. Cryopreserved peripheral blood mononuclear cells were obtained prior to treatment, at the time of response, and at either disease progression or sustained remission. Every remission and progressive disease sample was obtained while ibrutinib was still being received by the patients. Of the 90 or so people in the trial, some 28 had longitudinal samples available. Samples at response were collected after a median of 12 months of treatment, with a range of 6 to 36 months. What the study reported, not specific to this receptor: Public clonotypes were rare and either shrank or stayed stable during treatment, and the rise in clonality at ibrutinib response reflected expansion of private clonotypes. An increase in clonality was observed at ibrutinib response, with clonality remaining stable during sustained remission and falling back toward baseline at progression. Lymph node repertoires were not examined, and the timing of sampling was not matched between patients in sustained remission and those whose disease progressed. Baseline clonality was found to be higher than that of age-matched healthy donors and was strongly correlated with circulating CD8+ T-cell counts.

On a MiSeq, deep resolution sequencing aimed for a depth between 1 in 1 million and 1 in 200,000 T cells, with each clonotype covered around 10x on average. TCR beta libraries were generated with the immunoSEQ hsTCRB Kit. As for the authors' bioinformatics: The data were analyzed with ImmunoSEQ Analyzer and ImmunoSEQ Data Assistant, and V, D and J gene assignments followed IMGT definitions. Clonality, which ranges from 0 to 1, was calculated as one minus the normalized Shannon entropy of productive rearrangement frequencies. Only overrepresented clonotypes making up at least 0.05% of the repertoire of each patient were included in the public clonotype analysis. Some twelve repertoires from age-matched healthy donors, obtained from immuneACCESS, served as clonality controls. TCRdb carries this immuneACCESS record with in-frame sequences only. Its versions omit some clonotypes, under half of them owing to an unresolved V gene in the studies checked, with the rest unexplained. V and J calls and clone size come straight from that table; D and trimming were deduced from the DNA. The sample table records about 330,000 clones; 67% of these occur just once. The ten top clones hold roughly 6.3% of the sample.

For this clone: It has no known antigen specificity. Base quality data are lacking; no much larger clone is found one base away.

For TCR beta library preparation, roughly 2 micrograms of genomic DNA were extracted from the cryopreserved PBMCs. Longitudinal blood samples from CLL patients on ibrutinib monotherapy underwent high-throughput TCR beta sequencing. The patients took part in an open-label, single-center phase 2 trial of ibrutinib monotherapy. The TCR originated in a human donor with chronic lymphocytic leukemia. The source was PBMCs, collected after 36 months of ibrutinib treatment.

The CDR3 region has the sequence CASSTGVVSYEQYF. The bases read TGTGCCAGCAGTACAGGTGTGGTCTCCTACGAGCAGTACTTC. The sequence joins TRBV21-1 to TRBJ2-7; the table's D call, TRBD1, has no DNA check behind it. TRBV21-1 is a documented pseudogene. Taken from cysteine to phenylalanine, the CDR3 has 14 residues. Left in the record is the CDR3 DNA by itself, 42 bases read in frame from the first base.